Each of the 19 T cell receptor beta chains below was sequenced from the same sample in a study of Graves' ophthalmopathy and Graves' hyperthyroidism. Amplified material comprised TCR beta CDR3 regions derived from RNA transcripts. The authors performed first-round RT-PCR with HTBI primers and then a second-round multiplex PCR. A single record per CDR3 protein comes from TCRdb applying MiXCR to the multiplex PCR reads. The sample has 740,000 or so distinct CDR3 sequences, roughly two fifths seen once. Sequencing used peripheral blood. These receptors all stem from an adult man with Graves' ophthalmopathy.

This sequence joins TRBV25-1 and TRBJ1-2; possibly TRBD1 for D (6 bases). The V and J ends lost 5 bases and 3 bases respectively, with 13 bases between them. The CDR3 sequence is 14 residues long. Germline V CDR1 and CDR2: MGHDK, SYGVNS. The CDR3 is CASSPRTAHYGYTF. Here the CDR3 DNA reads TGTGCCAGCAGTCCCAGGACAGCGCACTATGGCTACACCTTC.

The gene calls are TRBV4-3 and TRBJ1-5, with D tentatively TRBD1 (6 bases). Trimming shortened V by 0 bases and J by 9 bases, and 12 bases separated the two germline ends. CDR1 is LGHNA and CDR2 is YSLEER in the germline V gene. The CDR3 has 14 amino acids. The chain's CDR3 is CASSQDGGGSPQHF. The CDR3 nucleotides read TGCGCCAGCAGCCAAGACGGAGGGGGGTCGCCCCAGCATTTT.

As to this clonotype: Possible read error: a much larger clone is one base away. The V call is TRBV9, the J call TRBJ1-2, with D unclear. V lost 4 bases and J 8 bases, leaving 15 bases between the germline ends. Germline lookup yields CDR1 SGDLS and CDR2 YYNGEE. The CDR3 length is 13 residues. The CDR3 is CASSLNLQRGYTF. Written as DNA, the CDR3 is TGTGCCAGCAGCCTTAACTTACAGCGGGGCTACACCTTC.

At least ten counts were recorded for this clonotype. The gene calls are TRBV20-1 and TRBJ2-5; no firm D call. V was cut by 0 bases and J by 5 bases, with 7 bases left in between. The CDR3 has 12 amino acids. Germline V CDR1 and CDR2: DFQATT, SNEGSKA (reference sequence). CDR3 in amino acids: CSARERWETQYF. CDR3 bases: TGCAGTGCTAGAGAAAGGTGGGAGACCCAGTACTTC.

This clonotype appeared many times. V and J are TRBV19 and TRBJ1-2; no reliable D call. The CDR3 consists of 8 residues. The V gene lost 9 bases and the J gene lost 6 bases, with 2 bases spanning the gap. Germline V gene lookup returns CDR1 LNHDA and CDR2 SQIVND (reference sequence). As DNA, the CDR3 is TGTGCCAGAAATGGCTACACCTTC. Protein sequence: CARNGYTF.

This clonotype occurred a few times. This chain uses TRBV7-9 with TRBJ1-1; weak D call: TRBD1 (5 bases). CDR1 is SEHNR, CDR2 FQNEAQ, per germline (reference sequence). Trimming shortened V by 5 bases and J by 1 base, and 8 bases separated the two germline ends. The CDR3 extends over 13 amino acids. The CDR3: CASSDGQNTEAFF. The CDR3, as DNA: TGTGCCAGCAGCGACGGACAGAACACTGAAGCTTTCTTT. Based on the CDR3 plus reference TRBV7-9 and TRBJ1-1, the full variable domain is DTGVSQNPRHKITKRGQNVTFRCDPISEHNRLYWYRQTLGQGPEFLTYFQNEAQLEKSRLLSDRFSAERPKGSFSTLEIQRTEQGDSAMYLCASSDGQNTEAFFGQGTRLTVV.

This clonotype has only a few counts. This rearrangement joins TRBV20-1 to TRBJ1-2; D is unresolved. Germline assignment: CDR1 DFQATT and CDR2 SNEGSKA (reference sequence). The CDR3 has 14 amino acids. Trimming pared 3 bases from V and 3 bases from J, leaving 14 bases between. DNA for the CDR3: TGCAGTGCTAGGTTTATGGGATTGGACTATGGCTACACCTTC. Amino acid sequence: CSARFMGLDYGYTF.

The chain links TRBV7-9 to TRBJ2-7; D not certain. The ends were cut back, 6 bases at V and 2 bases at J, with 11 bases in the middle. Germline V gene data show CDR1 as SEHNR and CDR2 as FQNEAQ (reference sequence). This CDR3 comprises 13 residues. The chain's CDR3 is CASSEDPTYEQYF. DNA for the CDR3: TGTGCCAGCAGTGAAGATCCAACCTACGAGCAGTACTTC.

This clonotype showed up many times. This sequence joins TRBV7-2 and TRBJ2-7; 9 bases match TRBD2. Germline trimming cut 5 bases from V and 7 bases from J; bases unmatched to any gene: 6. The CDR3 totals 13 residues. The germline V gene has CDR1 SGHTA and CDR2 FQGNSA. Here the CDR3 DNA reads TGTGCCAGCAGCGCCCTAGCGGGACCGGAGCAGTACTTC. Translating it yields CASSALAGPEQYF. Full variable domain (rest looked up from reference TRBV7-2 and TRBJ2-7): GAGVSQSPSNKVTEKGKDVELRCDPISGHTALYWYRQSLGQGLEFLIYFQGNSAPDKSGLPSDRFSAERTGGSVSTLTIQRTQQEDSAVYLCASSALAGPEQYFGPGTRLTVT.

This clonotype came up a few times. This rearrangement joins TRBV6-5 to TRBJ1-3, with 8 nucleotides matching TRBD1. Trimming removed 2 bases from V and 8 bases from J; junction bases left unmatched: 8. The germline V gene has CDR1 MNHEY and CDR2 SVGAGI. This CDR3 has 15 amino acids. The CDR3 sequence: CASSYRQGNRDTIYF. In DNA, the CDR3 is TGTGCCAGCAGTTACCGACAGGGGAACAGGGACACCATATATTTT.

With regard to this clonotype: Since a much larger clone is just one base distant, this may be a read error. The rearrangement uses TRBV11-1 and TRBJ1-2, with TRBD1 identical over 7 bases. The germline CDR1 and CDR2 sequences are SGHAT and FQDESV (reference sequence). The CDR3 length is 14 residues. The CDR3 DNA is TGTGCCAGCAGCCGTAAAGGGGGCGACTATGGCCACACCTTC. Its translation: CASSRKGGDYGHTF.

The chain employs TRBV24-1 and TRBJ1-5, with a tentative D call TRBD1 (5 bases). Trimming stripped 11 bases from V and 2 bases from J, with 18 bases between. The CDR3 spans 15 residues. Germline V lookup: CDR1 KGHDR, CDR2 SFDVKD. CDR3 bases: TGTGCCAGCAGCCCCGGGGGGGATCGCAATCAGCCCCAGCATTTT. Protein product: CASSPGGDRNQPQHF.

There are a few counts of this clonotype. One end of the junction fails to match germline, which may point to a read error. The genes are TRBV4-3 and TRBJ1-2; D gene ambiguous. The CDR3 runs to 14 residues. Germline V CDR1 and CDR2: LGHNA, YSLEER. CDR3: CASSQEFGGSGYAF. CDR3 DNA sequence: TGCGCCAGCAGCCAAGAATTCGGCGGCAGCGGCTACGCCTTC.

The chain couples TRBV27 to TRBJ2-7; D might be TRBD1 or TRBD2, each matching 5 bases. Germline V gene lookup returns CDR1 MNHEY and CDR2 SMNVEV (reference sequence). V shed 4 bases and J shed 5 bases, with 12 bases lying between them. The CDR3 runs 13 residues. The CDR3, as DNA: TGTGCCAGCAGTTCCGGGAACAGGAACGAGCAGTACTTC. This gives the protein CASSSGNRNEQYF.

This clonotype was found many times. The junction and the germline gene differ at one end; a read error may be behind it. This rearrangement joins TRBV24-1 to TRBJ1-5; 8 positions match TRBD1. This CDR3 is built from 14 residues. The germline gives CDR1 KGHDR, CDR2 SFDVKD. Written as DNA, the CDR3 is TGTGCCAGCAGTCGAGGGACAGGTGATCAGCCCCAGCATTTT. This translates into CASSRGTGDQPQHF.

In its sample, this clonotype was seen a few times. CDR3 sequence: CARLAGGHGGANVLTF. CDR3 bases: TGTGCTCGACTAGCGGGAGGGCACGGTGGGGCCAACGTCCTGACTTTC. The chain has TRBV7-7 and TRBJ2-6; 14 bases line up with TRBD2. Germline V gene sequence: CDR1 SSHAT, CDR2 FNYEAQ (reference sequence). The CDR3 consists of 16 residues. The whole variable domain, remainder taken from reference TRBV7-7 and TRBJ2-6, is GAGVSQSPRYKVTKRGQDVTLRCDPISSHATLYWYQQALGQGPEFLTYFNYEAQPDKSGLPSDRFSAERPEGSISTLTIQRTEQRDSAMYRCARLAGGHGGANVLTFGAGSRLTVL.

V gene TRBV2 combines with J gene TRBJ1-5; a possible D gene is TRBD1 (5 bases). V was trimmed by 3 bases and J by 6 bases, leaving 15 bases between them. The germline V gene has CDR1 SNHLY and CDR2 FYNNEI. The CDR3 is made up of 15 amino acids. The CDR3 nucleotides read TGTGCCAGCAGTGAGGGCAGGGTTCCCTTTCAGCCCCAGCATTTT. This sequence encodes CASSEGRVPFQPQHF.

This clonotype was detected a few times. As DNA, the CDR3 is TGTGCCAGCAGCCTCCGGGTTGGGGTTGCCTACGAGCAGTACTTC. This encodes CASSLRVGVAYEQYF. The chain uses TRBV13 and TRBJ2-7; D remains ambiguous. Trimming shortened V by 5 bases and J by 2 bases, and 16 bases separated the two germline ends. Germline V lookup: CDR1 PRHDT, CDR2 FYEKMQ (reference sequence). The CDR3 spans 15 residues.

This clonotype was observed a single time. The rearrangement uses TRBV7-9 and TRBJ2-7; 9 nucleotides agree with TRBD2. J gave up 5 bases and V 5 bases, and 10 bases lay outside the gene matches. The CDR3 loop spans 15 amino acids. Germline V gives CDR1 SEHNR, CDR2 FQNEAQ (reference sequence). The DNA for the CDR3 is TGTGCCAGCAGCCTCATAGCGGGAGTAGCCGACGAGCAGTACTTC. Its protein product is CASSLIAGVADEQYF.